Below, 26 T cell receptor beta chains from the same sample are listed, as sequenced in a study of shared clonotypes between healthy human individuals. Terminally differentiated effector memory CD45RA+ cells were excluded from the naive CD8 cells, which were CD45RO-negative and positively selected for CCR7. Measured with immunoSEQ multiplex PCR; TCRdb has only the in-frame clones, and not every one. The data show 2 million or so clones, about 95% seen once. Sequencing used naive CD8+ T cells sorted from blood. The source is a man younger than 30 in good health.

The rearrangement uses TRBV5-6 and TRBJ2-7; perhaps TRBD2 as D (5 bases). V was clipped by 2 bases and J by 4 bases, with 13 bases between them. From germline, CDR1 is SGHDT and CDR2 YYEEEE. The CDR3 extends over 14 amino acids. This CDR3 reads CASSLSLVRYEQYF. In DNA form, the CDR3 reads TGTGCCAGCAGCTTATCACTAGTTAGGTACGAGCAGTACTTC.

The chain has TRBV5-1 and TRBJ1-3, with D possibly matching TRBD1 (6 bases). The V end lost 1 base, the J end lost 0 bases, and 8 bases lay between the germline ends. CDR1 is SGHRS, CDR2 YFSETQ, per germline. The CDR3 is made up of 15 amino acids. CDR3 protein: CASSLKGDSGNTIYF. The CDR3 DNA is TGCGCCAGCAGCTTGAAGGGGGACTCTGGAAACACCATATATTTT.

The genes are TRBV25-1 and TRBJ1-6; D is perhaps TRBD1 (6 bases). The V gene lost 1 base and the J gene lost 8 bases, with 9 bases spanning the gap. Germline lookup yields CDR1 MGHDK and CDR2 SYGVNS. The CDR3 is 14 amino acids. The CDR3 DNA reads as TGTGCCAGCAGTGAATTAGCAGGGGATTCACCCCTCCACTTT. This sequence encodes CASSELAGDSPLHF.

V gene TRBV19 combines with J gene TRBJ2-3, with TRBD2 matching over 11 bases. CDR3 length: 16 amino acids. In germline, CDR1 is LNHDA, CDR2 SQIVND (reference sequence). V trimming: 7 bases; J trimming: 2 bases; junction bases outside the gene matches: 8. The CDR3 nucleotides read TGTGCCAGTACCACTATAGCGGGAGGGAACACAGATACGCAGTATTTT. Protein: CASTTIAGGNTDTQYF.

This chain uses TRBV5-1 with TRBJ2-7; D may be TRBD1 (5 bases). This CDR3 has 15 residues. Germline values: CDR1 SGHRS, CDR2 YFSETQ. The V end lost 0 bases, the J end lost 0 bases, and 10 bases lay between the germline ends. The chain's CDR3 is CASSLEWTPSYEQYF. CDR3 in DNA: TGCGCCAGCAGCTTGGAGTGGACACCCTCCTACGAGCAGTACTTC.

This clone was picked up one time. The chain joins TRBV5-8 to TRBJ2-7; 8 positions agree with TRBD1. The CDR3 loop spans 15 amino acids. The germline CDR1 and CDR2 sequences are SGHTS and YDEGEE. Germline trimming cut 2 bases from V and 4 bases from J; bases unmatched to any gene: 8. The CDR3 nucleotides read TGTGCCAGCAGCTTCGCCGGGACAGGCGAGTACGAGCAGTACTTC. Translated: CASSFAGTGEYEQYF.

V and J are TRBV27 and TRBJ2-1; D perhaps matches TRBD2 (6 bases). The CDR3 is 16 amino acids. CDR1 and CDR2 (germline): MNHEY, SMNVEV (reference sequence). The V end was cut by 0 bases, the J end by 9 bases, with 18 bases between. CDR3 residues: CASSLSGGEYSFEQFF. CDR3 coding DNA: TGTGCCAGCAGTTTATCGGGGGGAGAATATTCCTTTGAGCAGTTCTTC.

The rearrangement links TRBV2 to TRBJ1-6, with D possibly TRBD1 on 5 matching bases. The germline V gene has CDR1 SNHLY and CDR2 FYNNEI. There are 15 residues in the CDR3. Trimming cost V 3 bases and J 10 bases, with 16 bases left between them. CDR3 nucleotides: TGTGCCAGCAGTGAGGGCCAGGGATCTGGGTCACCCCTCCACTTT. Translated, it gives CASSEGQGSGSPLHF.

The rearrangement links TRBV6-1 to TRBJ1-4; D unclear. The CDR3 is 16 residues long. Trimming took off 1 base at V and 8 bases at J, with 17 bases between the two ends. Per the germline V gene, CDR1 is MNHNS and CDR2 is SASEGT. For the CDR3, the DNA is TGTGCCAGCAGTGAAGACGAGCGGGTCCTCTCCGAAAAACTGTTTTTT. Protein: CASSEDERVLSEKLFF.

J is TRBJ2-3 and V is TRBV6-5, with a weak D call TRBD2 (6 bases). The V end was cut by 0 bases, the J end by 1 base, with 8 bases between. Germline values: CDR1 MNHEY, CDR2 SVGAGI. The CDR3 is 15 amino acids. The CDR3 region is CASSYSSSGTDTQYF. CDR3 nucleotide sequence: TGTGCCAGCAGTTACTCCTCTAGCGGCACAGATACGCAGTATTTT.

This sequence joins TRBV4-1 and TRBJ2-7; either TRBD1 or TRBD2 may fit D (6 bases each). Germline CDR1 MGHRA, CDR2 YSYEKL. The germline V and J ends were trimmed by 1 base and 3 bases, with 13 bases remaining between them. This CDR3 comprises 15 residues. CDR3 in amino acids: CASSQVGGLHYEQYF. The CDR3 DNA sequence: TGCGCCAGCAGCCAAGTTGGGGGGCTTCACTACGAGCAGTACTTC.

The chain links TRBV6-6 to TRBJ2-5; D gene unclear. CDR3 length: 12 amino acids. CDR1 and CDR2 (germline): MNHNY, SVGAGI (reference sequence). Trimming shortened V by 4 bases and J by 5 bases, and 8 bases separated the two germline ends. DNA of the CDR3: TGTGCCAGCAGTTGGATAAAGGAGACCCAGTACTTC. It is translated as CASSWIKETQYF.

CDR3 coding DNA: TGTGCCAGCAGCTTGGCAGTAAGCGGGGGCTACAATGAGCAGTTCTTC. Translated: CASSLAVSGGYNEQFF. The rearrangement links TRBV5-4 to TRBJ2-1, with TRBD2 matching 8 bases. Germline lookup yields CDR1 SGHNT and CDR2 YYREEE (reference sequence). J was trimmed by 3 bases and V by 0 bases; bases with no gene match: 5. The CDR3 totals 16 residues.

The chain links TRBV9 to TRBJ2-2; no firm D call. The CDR3 length is 14 residues. V lost 0 bases and J lost 11, with 14 bases in between. CDR1 is SGDLS and CDR2 is YYNGEE in the germline V gene. The CDR3 region is CASSVDPPSRELFF. CDR3 bases: TGTGCCAGCAGCGTAGACCCTCCGTCTAGAGAGCTGTTTTTT.

The chain employs TRBV27 and TRBJ2-7, with D perhaps given as TRBD1 or TRBD2 (6 bases each). The V end lost 4 bases, the J end lost 2 bases, and 12 bases lay between the germline ends. Germline CDR1 reads MNHEY; CDR2 reads SMNVEV (reference sequence). The CDR3 has 14 amino acids. CDR3: CASSYGGGTYEQYF. CDR3 in DNA: TGTGCCAGCAGTTACGGGGGCGGCACCTACGAGCAGTACTTC.

The chain joins TRBV4-1 to TRBJ2-5, with D uncertain. The germline V gene has CDR1 MGHRA and CDR2 YSYEKL. This CDR3 comprises 16 residues. Trimming stripped 1 base from V and 9 bases from J, with 21 bases between. CDR3 coding DNA: TGCGCCAGCAGCCAAGGGGGTGGGATTGTTACTAAGGCCCAGTACTTC. As protein: CASSQGGGIVTKAQYF.

V and J are TRBV7-9 and TRBJ2-7; 10 bases are shared with TRBD1. Trimming took 4 bases from V and 10 from J; bases not matched to a gene: 13. Germline lookup yields CDR1 SEHNR and CDR2 FQNEAQ (reference sequence). The CDR3 length is 15 residues. The DNA for the CDR3 is TGTGCCAGCAGCTCCCCCGGGACAGGGGCTTCGTATCAGTACTTC. It translates to CASSSPGTGASYQYF.

The chain has TRBV5-6 and TRBJ2-5, with 9 bases aligning to TRBD1. The CDR3 covers 15 residues. V was pared by 4 bases and J by 4 bases, with 8 bases of the junction left unmatched. Germline V gene sequence: CDR1 SGHDT, CDR2 YYEEEE. This CDR3 reads CASSPTGQGVETQYF. The CDR3 nucleotides read TGTGCCAGCAGCCCTACGGGACAGGGAGTAGAGACCCAGTACTTC.

The chain recombines TRBV5-6 with TRBJ2-7, with D hard to call. The CDR3 has 14 amino acids. V was shortened by 0 bases and J by 7 bases, with 14 bases between the two germline ends. CDR1 is SGHDT, CDR2 YYEEEE, per germline. The CDR3 protein is CASSLGLRLLEQYF. CDR3 bases: TGTGCCAGCAGCTTGGGCCTGCGGTTGCTGGAGCAGTACTTC.

The J gene is TRBJ2-2, the V gene TRBV21-1; TRBD2 was called by the table and not checked on the DNA. TRBV21-1 is termed a pseudogene. This CDR3 is 18 amino acids long. CDR3 DNA: TGTGCCAGCAGCAGGACTAGCGGGGAGATAAAGAACACCGGGGAGCTGTTTTTT. The encoded protein is CASSRTSGEIKNTGELFF.

With respect to this clone: The sample holds other DNA sequences that translate to the same CDR3. V usage is TRBV11-2 and J usage is TRBJ2-7; D is unclear. This CDR3 is 13 amino acids long. Germline lookup yields CDR1 SGHAT and CDR2 FQNNGV. V was shortened by 0 bases and J by 3 bases, with 6 bases between the two germline ends. CDR3 nucleotides: TGTGCCAGCAGCTTAGACCCCAGCTACGAGCAGTACTTC. As protein: CASSLDPSYEQYF.

V usage is TRBV4-3 and J usage is TRBJ1-1; a weak D match, TRBD1 (6 bases). This CDR3 is 16 amino acids long. V was shortened by 3 bases and J by 6 bases, with 20 bases between the two germline ends. The germline V gene has CDR1 LGHNA and CDR2 YSLEER. CDR3 DNA sequence: TGCGCCAGCAGCCAGGCGGCGTATAACAGGGAATCTGAAGCTTTCTTT. Translated: CASSQAAYNRESEAFF.

This clone showed up just once. For the CDR3, the DNA is TGTGCCAGCAGTTTCGTCGGGGGAGATGAAAAACTGTTTTTT. Its protein is CASSFVGGDEKLFF. This rearrangement joins TRBV28 to TRBJ1-4; D perhaps matches TRBD1 (5 bases). Between the trimmed V and J ends, which lost 3 bases and 6 bases, there was a span of 11 bases. Germline V gene lookup returns CDR1 MDHEN and CDR2 SYDVKM. This CDR3 spans 14 amino acids.

V is TRBV5-1 and J is TRBJ1-4, with 10 bases matching TRBD1. Germline CDR1 and CDR2: SGHRS and YFSETQ. Germline trimming cut 0 bases from V and 7 bases from J; bases unmatched to any gene: 9. The CDR3 has 17 residues. For the CDR3, the DNA is TGCGCCAGCAGCTTGGTGGGGACAGGGGACTTTGGTGAAAAACTGTTTTTT. Encoded protein: CASSLVGTGDFGEKLFF.

Concerning this clone: The identical CDR3 is also encoded by other nucleotide sequences in the sample. The rearrangement uses TRBV6-5 and TRBJ2-7; D uncertain. This CDR3 comprises 13 residues. Per the germline V gene, CDR1 is MNHEY and CDR2 is SVGAGI. Trimming took off 0 bases at V and 3 bases at J, with 6 bases between the two ends. Here the CDR3 reads CASSYSIGYEQYF. The CDR3 region has the DNA TGTGCCAGCAGTTACTCGATAGGCTACGAGCAGTACTTC.

This sequence joins TRBV29-1 and TRBJ2-5; 8 nucleotides line up with TRBD2. The CDR3 length is 15 residues. After removal of 4 bases from V and 3 bases from J, the junction contained 10 bases not matched to a gene. Per germline, CDR1 SQVTM and CDR2 ANQGSEA. CDR3 loop: CSVAGTLSGEETQYF. CDR3 bases: TGCAGCGTTGCCGGGACACTTAGCGGGGAAGAGACCCAGTACTTC.